Only one count was recorded for the clone carrying this T cell receptor beta chain. This record comes from a study of blood T cell repertoires in COVID-19. Study-wide background: Samples representing acute and convalescent COVID-19 were sourced from the United States, Italy and Spain. The cDNA or gDNA used as material had been derived from T cells, B-cell-depleted T cells, or PBMCs.

The CDR3 sequence is 13 residues long. The germline gives CDR1 SQVTM, CDR2 ANQGSEA. V was clipped by 5 bases and J by 6 bases; unmatched bases: 7. Methods used by the authors: Cell counts per sample came from amplifying reference gene primers. Profiling relied on immunoSEQ multiplex PCR, and the TCRdb table lists in-frame clones only, not all of them. D and trimming come from the DNA, and the V and J calls and clone size come from that table. This sample has about 220,000 clones, with roughly 75% found just once. The chain joins TRBV29-1 to TRBJ2-3; 8 positions match TRBD2. The receptor was derived from a woman in her 70s with acute or convalescent COVID-19. Sequenced sample: peripheral blood. The CDR3 DNA sequence: TGCAGCGTTCTAGCGGGTAACGGGGATACGCAGTATTTT. The encoded protein is CSVLAGNGDTQYF.